Listed below are T cell receptor beta chains from one sample, sequenced in a study of shared clonotypes between healthy human individuals. Using immunoSEQ multiplex PCR, the repertoire was profiled, and TCRdb retains in-frame clones only, with some absent. Of around 1.6 million clones listed, 95% to 99% are singletons. The source material was naive CD4+ T cells sorted from blood. The receptors here all came from a man aged 30 to 39 in good health. Each CDR3 is given with its conserved first and last residue. D genes are given only for firm matches. Size values are once, few and many counts, or a class for expanded clones, and some rows have none.

j_call v_call d_call clone_size cdr3_nt cdr3_aa
TRBJ2-1 TRBV25-1 NA NA TGTGCCAGCAGTGGACCCGGGACCGGGAGTGGTTCCTACAATGAGCAGTTCTTC CASSGPGTGSGSYNEQFF
TRBJ2-3 TRBV5-4 NA NA TGTGCCAGCAGCGACTTAGGAGGGTATACGCAGTATTTT CASSDLGGYTQYF
TRBJ1-5 TRBV29-1 NA NA TGCAGCGTTGTGGGGGAAGGGGGTAGCAATCAGCCCCAGCATTTT CSVVGEGGSNQPQHF
TRBJ2-3 TRBV19 TRBD2 NA TGTGCCAGTAGTAGCGGGAGAGGAGATACGCAGTATTTT CASSSGRGDTQYF
TRBJ1-4 TRBV2 NA once TGTGCCAGCAGTGAAGCGCTTCTGACTCCTAGCGGAAAACTGTTTTTT CASSEALLTPSGKLFF
TRBJ2-1 TRBV7-9 NA NA TGTGCCAGCAGCTTAGGATCGGGCAGTGGGTACAATGAGCAGTTCTTC CASSLGSGSGYNEQFF
TRBJ2-5 TRBV6-5 TRBD1 NA TGTGCCACCGCCTACCGAGGACAGGCAGAGACCCAGTACTTC CATAYRGQAETQYF
TRBJ2-6 TRBV30 NA NA TGTGCCTGGATCTCTGGGGCCAACGTCCTGACTTTC CAWISGANVLTF
TRBJ2-7 TRBV5-6 NA NA TGTGCCAGCAGCTTGAGGTCCTACGAGCAGTACTTC CASSLRSYEQYF
TRBJ2-7 TRBV7-9 NA NA TGTGCCAGCAGCTTAGGAGGACTAACAACGAGCCAAAGCTCCTACGAGCAGTACTTC CASSLGGLTTSQSSYEQYF
TRBJ2-7 TRBV19 NA NA TGTGCCAGTAAGGTGGGCCACGAGCAGTACTTC CASKVGHEQYF
TRBJ2-1 TRBV5-4 TRBD2 NA TGTGCCAGCAGCCCCGGGACTAGCGGGATCTCCTACAATGAGCAGTTCTTC CASSPGTSGISYNEQFF
TRBJ1-2 TRBV28 TRBD1 NA TGTGCCAGCAGTACGACAGGGGTTTATGGCTACACCTTC CASSTTGVYGYTF
TRBJ2-2 TRBV6-4 NA NA TGTGCCAGCCGAAGACAGCGAAACACCGGGGAGCTGTTTTTT CASRRQRNTGELFF
TRBJ1-4 TRBV7-2 NA NA TGTGCCAGCGGGGCCAGGAGTAATGAAAAACTGTTTTTT CASGARSNEKLFF
TRBJ2-3 TRBV7-6 NA NA TGTGCCAGCAGCTTACATCGCTCACAGACAGATACGCAGTATTTT CASSLHRSQTDTQYF
TRBJ2-1 TRBV9 NA NA TGTGCCAGCAGCCCTCGGTACAATGAGCAGTTCTTC CASSPRYNEQFF
TRBJ2-5 TRBV5-5 TRBD2 NA TGTGCCAGCAGCGGGACTACAACAGAGACCCAGTACTTC CASSGTTTETQYF
TRBJ2-1 TRBV10-3 TRBD1 NA TGTGCCATCAGTGGACAGGGAGTTTACAATGAGCAGTTCTTC CAISGQGVYNEQFF
TRBJ2-2 TRBV19 TRBD2 NA TGTGCCAGTAGGATCGGGAGGGTAACCGCCGGGGAGCTGTTTTTT CASRIGRVTAGELFF
TRBJ2-7 TRBV19 NA NA TGTGCCAGTAGTATAGGGCGGAGCAAACTAATCTCCTACGAGCAGTACTTC CASSIGRSKLISYEQYF
TRBJ1-2 TRBV28 TRBD1 NA TGTGCCAGCGGCCCCACCCGACAGGGGGGGAAAGGCTACACCTTC CASGPTRQGGKGYTF
TRBJ1-5 TRBV7-9 NA once TGTGCCAGCAGCGGGCAGGGTTTCAATCAGCCCCAGCATTTT CASSGQGFNQPQHF
TRBJ2-7 TRBV10-2 NA NA TGCGCCAGCACACCGAACCCGCCCTACGAGCAGTACTTC CASTPNPPYEQYF
TRBJ2-7 TRBV5-5 NA NA TGTGCCAGCAGTCCTATCGCAGGGGCAGTGACCTACGAGCAGTACTTC CASSPIAGAVTYEQYF
TRBJ1-5 TRBV2 NA NA TGTGCCAGCACCCCCAGGGGTGCGGGCAATCAGCCCCAGCATTTT CASTPRGAGNQPQHF
TRBJ2-7 TRBV5-6 TRBD2 NA TGTGCCAGCAGCTTGACGGGGGGACCCCTCTACGAGCAGTACTTC CASSLTGGPLYEQYF
TRBJ2-7 TRBV29-1 TRBD1 NA TGCAGCGCCCGGACAGGATACGAGCAGTACTTC CSARTGYEQYF
TRBJ2-7 TRBV5-5 NA NA TGTGCCAGCAGCCGCCGGGTGGACGAGCAGTACTTC CASSRRVDEQYF
TRBJ2-1 TRBV7-6 TRBD2 NA TGTGCCAGCAGCTTGCTCGGCGGGAGATTCTCCTACAATGAGCAGTTCTTC CASSLLGGRFSYNEQFF
TRBJ2-3 TRBV19 NA NA TGTGCCAGTAGTGTGACAGGTACAGCAGATACGCAGTATTTT CASSVTGTADTQYF
TRBJ1-1 TRBV6-5 NA NA TGTGCCAGTCGGTTGAACACTGAAGCTTTCTTT CASRLNTEAFF
TRBJ2-7 TRBV14 NA NA TGTGCCAGCAGCCAAAAGGCCTACGAGCAGTACTTC CASSQKAYEQYF
TRBJ1-1 TRBV4-3 TRBD1 NA TGCGCCAGCAGCCAAGCCGGGACAGGGAAAGCTTTCTTT CASSQAGTGKAFF
TRBJ1-4 TRBV6-1 NA NA TGTGCCAGCAGCCCAGGGTGGACTAATGAAAAACTGTTTTTT CASSPGWTNEKLFF
TRBJ2-7 TRBV11-3 NA NA TGTGCCAGCAGCTTCCGACACTCCAGCTCCTACGAGCAGTACTTC CASSFRHSSSYEQYF
TRBJ1-1 TRBV15 NA NA TGTGCCACCAGCAGAGTTGACACTGAAGCTTTCTTT CATSRVDTEAFF
TRBJ2-7 TRBV7-2 TRBD2 NA TGTGCCAGCAGCGGGCGACTAGCGGGTGCCTACGAGCAGTACTTC CASSGRLAGAYEQYF
TRBJ2-1 TRBV9 TRBD1 NA TGTGCCAGCAGCGTGACAGGGGGCGGGAATGAGCAGTTCTTC CASSVTGGGNEQFF
TRBJ2-2 TRBV7-2 TRBD2 NA TGTGCCAGCAGCGTTTACGGGGGGGCCTCCACCCTCACCGGGGAGCTGTTTTTT CASSVYGGASTLTGELFF
TRBJ2-1 TRBV28 TRBD2 NA TGTGCCAGCACTCAGAGCGGGACTTATGAGCAGTTCTTC CASTQSGTYEQFF
TRBJ2-3 TRBV5-1 TRBD2 NA TGCGCCAGCAGCCTCGGACTAGCAGATACGCAGTATTTT CASSLGLADTQYF
TRBJ2-1 TRBV6-5 NA NA TGTGCCAGCAGTTACTCGATCGAGGGAGTCAATGAGCAGTTCTTC CASSYSIEGVNEQFF
TRBJ2-3 TRBV14 TRBD2 NA TGTGCCAGCAGCCAAGTACCCAGGACTAGCGTGAACTTAGATACGCAGTATTTT CASSQVPRTSVNLDTQYF
TRBJ2-7 TRBV7-2 NA NA TGTGCCAGCAGCTTAGTAGGTGGTTCCTACGAGCAGTACTTC CASSLVGGSYEQYF
TRBJ2-2 TRBV11-2 NA NA TGTGCCAGCAGCTTGAGGAGCTCCGGGGAGCTGTTTTTT CASSLRSSGELFF
TRBJ1-4 TRBV4-1 NA once TGCGCCAGCAGCCGAATCTCCGGAGTTGGAACGGATGAAAAACTGTTTTTT CASSRISGVGTDEKLFF
TRBJ2-7 TRBV7-2 NA NA TGTGCCAGCAGCAGGGCTGTGGGCAGGGGCTACGAGCAGTACTTC CASSRAVGRGYEQYF
TRBJ2-1 TRBV25-1 TRBD2 NA TGTGCCAGCAGTGCAGCGGGAAAGTCCTACAATGAGCAGTTCTTC CASSAAGKSYNEQFF
TRBJ2-7 TRBV28 NA NA TGTGCCAGCAGTTTGGACACCGCCTACGAGCAGTACTTC CASSLDTAYEQYF
TRBJ2-1 TRBV5-1 NA once TGCGCCAGCAGCTTGGTATGGCGGAGGGACAATGAGCAGTTCTTC CASSLVWRRDNEQFF
TRBJ1-4 TRBV28 NA NA TGTGCCAGCAGTTTTTCTAATGAAAAACTGTTTTTT CASSFSNEKLFF
TRBJ1-5 TRBV28 NA NA TGTGCCAGCAGTTCCAGACTGGGCAATCAGCCCCAGCATTTT CASSSRLGNQPQHF
TRBJ2-7 TRBV14 TRBD1 NA TGTGCCAGCCAAAGGGACAGGGCAGGCGAGCAGTACTTC CASQRDRAGEQYF